These 21 T cell receptor beta chains were all obtained from the same sample, sequenced in a study of T cell responses to AZD1222 COVID-19 vaccine. Sequencing was performed with immunoSEQ multiplex PCR; in TCRdb, only in-frame clones are kept and a portion is missing. The table includes about 150,000 clones, about 93% detected once. The sample here was peripheral blood, taken on day 0 of AZD1222 vaccination. These receptors all stem from an adult in good health.

The V gene is TRBV23-1, the J gene TRBJ1-1; no clear D gene. TRBV23-1 is classed as an ORF, of uncertain function. The CDR3 spans 11 residues. Trimming removed 4 bases from V and 4 bases from J, with 4 bases in between. The CDR3 region has the DNA TGCGCCAGCAGTCTGTGCACTGAAGCTTTCTTT. This encodes CASSLCTEAFF.

In its sample, this clone was seen a few times. The chain recombines TRBV15 with TRBJ2-3, with a weak D call TRBD2 (7 bases). This CDR3 is built from 15 residues. CDR1 is LNHNV, CDR2 YYDKDF, per germline (reference sequence). V dropped 4 bases and J dropped 1 base, with 12 bases sitting between them. CDR3 coding DNA: TGTGCCACCAGCACCCGGGGGGCCCGCACAGATACGCAGTATTTT. This translates into CATSTRGARTDTQYF.

This chain connects TRBV11-3 to TRBJ2-1; D tentatively reads TRBD1 or TRBD2 (5 bases each). The ends were cut back, 4 bases at V and 10 bases at J, with 14 bases in the middle. The length of the CDR3 is 13 residues. Germline CDR1 SGHNT, CDR2 YENEEA. The CDR3 DNA is TGTGCCAGCAGCTCCCTGGGGGAGTTGGAGCAGTTCTTC. It is translated as CASSSLGELEQFF.

The chain has TRBV2 and TRBJ2-2; TRBD2 agrees at 7 bases. This CDR3 is built from 14 residues. In germline, CDR1 is SNHLY, CDR2 FYNNEI. Trimming at V came to 7 bases and at J to 4 bases, leaving 6 bases not matched to a gene. The CDR3 DNA reads TGTGCCAGCACTTGGGGGGGGTCCACCGGGGAGCTGTTTTTT. Encoded protein: CASTWGGSTGELFF.

The rearrangement links TRBV11-2 to TRBJ1-4; D is perhaps TRBD1 (5 bases). The V gene lost 2 bases and the J gene lost 7 bases, with 14 bases spanning the gap. Germline V CDR1 and CDR2: SGHAT, FQNNGV. The CDR3 is 15 amino acids. The CDR3 DNA sequence: TGTGCCAGCAGCTTAATTATTCGGGGCATTGAAAAACTGTTTTTT. It codes for CASSLIIRGIEKLFF.

A single count supports this clone. The V call is TRBV7-3, the J call TRBJ1-1, with TRBD1 identical over 7 bases. The CDR3 spans 14 residues. Germline CDR1 reads SGHTA; CDR2 reads FQGTGA. The J segment lost 8 bases and the V segment lost 5 bases, leaving 11 bases of the junction unmatched. The CDR3 coding sequence is TGTGCCAGCAGCCCGAACCCAGGGACAGACGAAGCTTTCTTT. Translated, it gives CASSPNPGTDEAFF.

V is TRBV20-1 and J is TRBJ1-1; no definite D call. V gave up 3 bases and J gave up 4 bases, with 9 bases separating them. CDR1 DFQATT and CDR2 SNEGSKA come from the germline V gene (reference sequence). This CDR3 has 12 residues. The CDR3, as DNA: TGCAGTGCTAGTTTGGACGTCACTGAAGCTTTCTTT. It codes for CSASLDVTEAFF.

This chain's CDR3 is CASSISYRAIQPQHF. CDR3 bases: TGTGCCAGTAGTATATCGTACAGGGCTATTCAGCCCCAGCATTTT. V gene TRBV19 combines with J gene TRBJ1-5, with D tentatively TRBD1 (6 bases). The V gene's germline CDR1 is LNHDA and CDR2 SQIVND (reference sequence). V lost 2 bases to trimming and J lost 6 bases, with 14 bases between them. This CDR3 comprises 15 residues. The whole variable domain, remainder taken from reference TRBV19 and TRBJ1-5, is DGGITQSPKYLFRKEGQNVTLSCEQNLNHDAMYWYRQDPGQGLRLIYYSQIVNDFQKGDIAEGYSVSREKKESFPLTVTSAQKNPTAFYLCASSISYRAIQPQHFGDGTRLSIL.

V gene TRBV5-1 combines with J gene TRBJ2-7, with unresolved D. Germline assignment: CDR1 SGHRS and CDR2 YFSETQ. CDR3 size: 14 residues. Trimming took 1 base from V and 3 from J, leaving 11 bases between them. CDR3 nucleotides: TGCGCCAGCAGCTTGTTGGGCAAAAGCTACGAGCAGTACTTC. The encoded protein is CASSLLGKSYEQYF.

The chain couples TRBV29-1 to TRBJ1-3; D remains ambiguous. Germline CDR1 reads SQVTM; CDR2 reads ANQGSEA. The CDR3 consists of 14 residues. Trimming shortened V by 5 bases and J by 0 bases, and 11 bases separated the two germline ends. The CDR3 loop is CSVSTPSSGNTIYF. The CDR3 DNA is TGCAGCGTTTCCACCCCGAGCTCTGGAAACACCATATATTTT. Full variable domain (remainder filled in from reference TRBV29-1 and TRBJ1-3): SAVISQKPSRDICQRGTSLTIQCQVDSQVTMMFWYRQQPGQSLTLIATANQGSEATYESGFVIDKFPISRPNLTFSTLTVSNMSPEDSSIYLCSVSTPSSGNTIYFGEGSWLTVV.

The genes are TRBV3-1 (or the pseudogene TRBV3-2) and TRBJ1-2; D unclear. This CDR3 has 15 residues. Trimming removed 0 bases at V and 1 base at J, with 9 bases between. Germline values: CDR1 LGHDT, CDR2 YNNKEL (reference sequence). The CDR3 loop reads CASSQEIRFNYGYTF. As DNA, the CDR3 is TGTGCCAGCAGCCAAGAGATCCGGTTTAACTATGGCTACACCTTC.

The V and J genes are TRBV19 and TRBJ2-7; TRBD1 matches at 8 bases. The CDR3 runs 15 residues. The J segment lost 5 bases and the V segment lost 5 bases, leaving 11 bases of the junction unmatched. The V gene's germline CDR1 is LNHDA and CDR2 SQIVND (reference sequence). This CDR3 reads CASSVSSGGSDEQYF. The CDR3 region has the DNA TGTGCCAGTAGTGTCTCGTCAGGGGGCAGCGACGAGCAGTACTTC.

This clone was seen a single time. The rearrangement uses TRBV9 and TRBJ1-2, with 8 bases aligning to TRBD1. The germline CDR1 and CDR2 sequences are SGDLS and YYNGEE. Losses at the gene ends were 4 bases for V and 7 bases for J; bases not matched to a gene: 15. This CDR3 is built from 16 residues. The CDR3: CASSPSAGGAPGGYTF. In nucleotides, the CDR3 is TGTGCCAGCAGCCCCTCGGCAGGGGGCGCTCCGGGTGGCTACACCTTC.

The chain links TRBV19 to TRBJ2-6; D remains unclear. The CDR3 extends over 16 amino acids. Germline-derived CDR1 and CDR2 are LNHDA and SQIVND (reference sequence). V dropped 5 bases and J dropped 2 bases, with 13 bases sitting between them. CDR3 in amino acids: CASSSLGSAGANVLTF. As DNA, the CDR3 is TGTGCCAGTAGTTCTCTAGGGTCCGCTGGGGCCAACGTCCTGACTTTC.

CDR3: CASSQARLGNEKLFF. The CDR3 bases are TGTGCCAGCAGCCAGGCGAGGTTGGGGAATGAAAAACTGTTTTTT. The V call is TRBV3-1 (or the pseudogene TRBV3-2), the J call TRBJ1-4; D remains unclear. The CDR3 has 15 residues. Germline CDR1 and CDR2: LGHDT and YNNKEL (reference sequence). Trimming took off 3 bases at V and 5 bases at J, with 13 bases between the two ends.

This chain uses TRBV11-2 with TRBJ1-1, with 12 bases lining up with TRBD1. This CDR3 spans 15 amino acids. Germline V lookup: CDR1 SGHAT, CDR2 FQNNGV. V lost 1 base, J lost 6 bases, and 3 bases stayed unmatched. The CDR3 nucleotides read TGTGCCAGCAGCTTAGCCGGGACAGGGGGCTCTGAAGCTTTCTTT. Translation: CASSLAGTGGSEAFF.

CDR3 in amino acids: CASTQRLAGVGEQFF. DNA for the CDR3: TGTGCCAGCACCCAAAGACTAGCGGGAGTTGGGGAGCAGTTCTTC. The genes are TRBV6-5 and TRBJ2-1; 12 bases line up with TRBD2. The CDR3 contains 15 residues. The J segment lost 10 bases and the V segment lost 7 bases, leaving 11 bases of the junction unmatched. Looked up from germline, CDR1 is MNHEY and CDR2 is SVGAGI.

This clone occurred once. V is TRBV5-6 and J is TRBJ2-5; D is unresolved. The CDR3 consists of 14 residues. Looked up from germline, CDR1 is SGHDT and CDR2 is YYEEEE. V shed 4 bases and J shed 0 bases, with 10 bases lying between them. The CDR3 DNA follows: TGTGCCAGCAGCCCGTTGGGCCACCAAGAGACCCAGTACTTC. Protein product: CASSPLGHQETQYF.

V is TRBV7-2 and J is TRBJ2-1, with D uncertain. Germline CDR1 SGHTA, CDR2 FQGNSA. The CDR3 extends over 15 amino acids. V was trimmed by 4 bases and J by 0 bases, leaving 10 bases between them. CDR3 bases: TGTGCCAGCAGCTCCTCCATGAGCTCCTACAATGAGCAGTTCTTC. This sequence encodes CASSSSMSSYNEQFF.

The V call is TRBV6-6, the J call TRBJ1-6; 7 bases are a match to TRBD1. Per the germline V gene, CDR1 is MNHNY and CDR2 is SVGAGI (reference sequence). V lost 2 bases, J lost 8 bases, and 9 bases stayed unmatched. The length of the CDR3 is 16 residues. Here the CDR3 reads CASSYLQGPMDSPLHF. In DNA form, the CDR3 reads TGTGCCAGCAGTTACCTACAGGGGCCCATGGATTCACCCCTCCACTTT.

V gene TRBV5-1 combines with J gene TRBJ1-4, with 9 bases fitting TRBD1. V lost 4 bases to trimming and J lost 8 bases; unmatched junction nucleotides: 6. The germline V gene has CDR1 SGHRS and CDR2 YFSETQ. The CDR3 runs to 14 residues. CDR3 sequence: CASSEQGAGEKLFF. CDR3 nucleotides: TGCGCCAGCAGCGAACAGGGGGCGGGAGAAAAACTGTTTTTT.